A selection of T cell receptor beta chains follows, all from one sample in a study of T cell changes during pregnancy in multiple sclerosis. Clones were read by immunoSEQ multiplex PCR, and TCRdb kept only the in-frame ones, dropping some. The sample includes around 80,000 clones, approximately 95% seen only once; the top ten take 0.95% to 1%. The sequences come from peripheral blood, collected in the second trimester of pregnancy. The source of these receptors is a female donor in good health, enrolled as a control in a pregnancy study. CDR3s include the opening cysteine and the closing phenylalanine or tryptophan. Each record gives: clone size, D gene, J gene, V gene, CDR3 protein, CDR3 DNA. A D gene is named only where the DNA matches it firmly. Size is stated for part of the rows, as once, few or many counts, or as a class when the clone is expanded.

clone size: -; D gene: TRBD1; J gene: TRBJ2-7; V gene: TRBV18; CDR3 protein: CASSFGGRGQDYEQYF; CDR3 DNA: TGTGCCAGCTCATTCGGGGGCAGGGGGCAAGACTACGAGCAGTACTTC
clone size: -; D gene: -; J gene: TRBJ1-5; V gene: TRBV27; CDR3 protein: CASSPLGSQPQHF; CDR3 DNA: TGTGCCAGCAGCCCCCTAGGTAGTCAGCCCCAGCATTTT
clone size: -; D gene: TRBD2; J gene: TRBJ2-1; V gene: TRBV2; CDR3 protein: CASRGPLAGAKNEQFF; CDR3 DNA: TGTGCCAGCAGGGGGCCCCTAGCGGGAGCGAAAAATGAGCAGTTCTTC
clone size: few; D gene: -; J gene: TRBJ2-2; V gene: TRBV20-1; CDR3 protein: CSATQGGELFF; CDR3 DNA: TGCAGTGCTACCCAGGGCGGGGAGCTGTTTTTT
clone size: once; D gene: -; J gene: TRBJ1-4; V gene: TRBV7-9; CDR3 protein: CASSSRWDFFF; CDR3 DNA: TGTGCCAGCAGTTCCAGGTGGGACTTCTTTTTT
clone size: -; D gene: TRBD2; J gene: TRBJ2-3; V gene: TRBV28; CDR3 protein: CASSGNHKGLITDTQYF; CDR3 DNA: TGTGCCAGCAGTGGGAATCATAAGGGACTAATCACAGATACGCAGTATTTT
clone size: once; D gene: -; J gene: TRBJ1-3; V gene: TRBV11-2; CDR3 protein: CASSLSDSSGNTIYF; CDR3 DNA: TGTGCCAGCAGCTTAAGCGACAGCTCTGGAAACACCATATATTTT
clone size: -; D gene: TRBD2; J gene: TRBJ2-1; V gene: TRBV18; CDR3 protein: CASSPVLAGVYNEQFF; CDR3 DNA: TGTGCCAGCTCACCAGTCTTAGCGGGAGTCTACAATGAGCAGTTCTTC
clone size: -; D gene: TRBD1; J gene: TRBJ2-7; V gene: TRBV10-3; CDR3 protein: CAISDPQDRSPYEQYF; CDR3 DNA: TGTGCCATCAGTGACCCTCAGGACAGGAGCCCCTACGAGCAGTACTTC
clone size: -; D gene: TRBD1; J gene: TRBJ2-5; V gene: TRBV2; CDR3 protein: CASSKQGAGEETQYF; CDR3 DNA: TGTGCCAGCAGTAAACAGGGGGCTGGTGAAGAGACCCAGTACTTC
clone size: -; D gene: -; J gene: TRBJ1-1; V gene: TRBV21-1; CDR3 protein: CASRDRGLSPEAFF; CDR3 DNA: TGTGCCAGCAGGGACAGGGGGCTGTCCCCCGAAGCTTTCTTT
clone size: -; D gene: -; J gene: TRBJ2-1; V gene: TRBV28; CDR3 protein: CASSLLWSSYNEQFF; CDR3 DNA: TGTGCCAGCAGTTTACTTTGGAGCTCCTACAATGAGCAGTTCTTC
clone size: -; D gene: TRBD2; J gene: TRBJ2-3; V gene: TRBV15; CDR3 protein: CATSSRLAASTDTQYF; CDR3 DNA: TGTGCCACCAGCAGTAGGCTAGCGGCTAGCACAGATACGCAGTATTTT
clone size: -; D gene: TRBD1; J gene: TRBJ2-3; V gene: TRBV27; CDR3 protein: CASSRWTGAQGEADTQYF; CDR3 DNA: TGTGCCAGCAGTCGATGGACAGGGGCACAAGGAGAGGCAGATACGCAGTATTTT
clone size: once; D gene: -; J gene: TRBJ2-7; V gene: TRBV6-1; CDR3 protein: CASSEVYYEQYF; CDR3 DNA: TGTGCCAGCAGTGAGGTCTACTACGAGCAGTACTTC
clone size: -; D gene: TRBD2; J gene: TRBJ2-5; V gene: TRBV5-4; CDR3 protein: CASSPLAGPQETQYF; CDR3 DNA: TGTGCCAGCAGCCCACTAGCGGGACCCCAAGAGACCCAGTACTTC
clone size: -; D gene: TRBD1; J gene: TRBJ2-7; V gene: TRBV27; CDR3 protein: CASRKGQGVYEQYF; CDR3 DNA: TGTGCCAGCAGGAAGGGACAGGGCGTATACGAGCAGTACTTC
clone size: -; D gene: -; J gene: TRBJ2-1; V gene: TRBV7-6; CDR3 protein: CASSLGPSSYNEQFF; CDR3 DNA: TGTGCCAGCAGCTTAGGTCCGAGCTCCTACAATGAGCAGTTCTTC